Below, one T cell receptor (beta chain) is given with its context. Antigen: not known. Sequencing used immunoSEQ multiplex PCR; TCRdb keeps in-frame clones, though not all of them. The sample lists over 65,000 clones; 75% to 90% were seen once. The sample is drawn from a study of memory CD4+ T cells and cytomegalovirus serostatus. Study-wide results and limits: Each of 67 CMV-associated TCRbeta sequences occurred in one to five individuals.

The sort gate was single viable CD3+CD4+CD8-CD45RO+ cells for memory CD4+ T cells. Germline V gene sequence: CDR1 LNHDA, CDR2 SQIVND (reference sequence). The CDR3 length is 14 residues. The V and J ends lost 9 bases and 5 bases respectively, with 19 bases between them. The TCR originated in an adult in good health and CMV-seronegative. The genes are TRBV19 and TRBJ1-1, with TRBD1 as a possible D gene (5 bases). The source material was memory CD4+ T cells from blood. The DNA of the CDR3 is TGTGCCAGCCTTGCCGGGGACCCGGGGACTGAAGCTTTCTTT. Translation: CASLAGDPGTEAFF.